This T cell receptor (beta chain) was identified in a study of blood T cell repertoires in COVID-19. Study in general: The origin of the acute and convalescent COVID-19 samples was the United States, Italy and Spain. From T cells, B-cell-depleted T cells, or PBMCs came the material, which was cDNA or gDNA.

Trimming cost V 3 bases and J 5 bases; bases outside gene matches: 4. Looked up from germline, CDR1 is GTSNPN and CDR2 is SVGIG (reference sequence). There are 15 residues in the CDR3. In the authors' workflow: Nucleated cell counts were estimated from reference gene primer amplification. Repertoires were generated with immunoSEQ multiplex PCR, while TCRdb's copy carries only in-frame clones and drops some. The V and J calls and clone size were taken over from that table, and D and trimming were inferred from the DNA. The table includes about 160,000 clones, roughly 86% detected once. The gene calls are TRBV30 and TRBJ2-3; 14 bases are shared with TRBD2. The sequence derives from a human donor with acute or convalescent COVID-19. The donor label of this sample is uncertain. The sample comprised peripheral blood. DNA of the CDR3: TGTGCCTGGAGGGGACTAGCGGGGGCCCAAGATACGCAGTATTTT. It codes for CAWRGLAGAQDTQYF.